The 5 T cell receptor beta chains presented below share a single source sample, sequenced in a study of blood T cell repertoires in COVID-19. Data came from immunoSEQ multiplex PCR; TCRdb stores just in-frame clones and leaves some out. The data contain almost 50,000 clones, under 95% of them seen just once; the ten biggest clones take up approximately 4%. Sequenced: peripheral blood. These receptors were obtained from a human donor in a cohort sampled during active COVID-19.

This rearrangement joins TRBV28 to TRBJ2-2; D may be TRBD1 (6 bases). The CDR3 consists of 16 residues. Germline CDR1 and CDR2: MDHEN and SYDVKM. The V end was cut by 1 base, the J end by 1 base, with 10 bases between. The CDR3 here is CASSLFPGQNTGELFF. The CDR3 DNA reads as TGTGCCAGCAGTTTATTTCCGGGACAGAACACCGGGGAGCTGTTTTTT.

This clone was seen just once. This chain uses TRBV10-2 with TRBJ1-3; perhaps TRBD1 as D (5 bases). The CDR3 has 15 residues. Germline CDR1 reads WSHSY; CDR2 reads SAAADI. Trimming removed 1 base at V and 1 base at J, with 8 bases between. In DNA form, the CDR3 reads TGCGCCAGCAGTGAGTTAGGGGCTTCTGGAAACACCATATATTTT. It codes for CASSELGASGNTIYF.

The chain combines TRBV4-1 with TRBJ2-1, with unresolved D. The germline CDR1 and CDR2 sequences are MGHRA and YSYEKL. With 0 bases removed from V and 0 bases from J, the gap between germline ends came to 9 bases. The CDR3 sequence is 16 residues long. CDR3 loop: CASSQDYLSSYNEQFF. The CDR3 DNA reads as TGCGCCAGCAGCCAAGATTATCTGAGCTCCTACAATGAGCAGTTCTTC.

J is TRBJ2-3 and V is TRBV11-2; possible D gene TRBD1, 5 bases. CDR1 is SGHAT and CDR2 is FQNNGV in the germline V gene. The CDR3 length is 18 residues. The germline V and J ends were trimmed by 3 bases and 0 bases, with 19 bases remaining between them. This chain's CDR3 is CASSFNQGLSPSTDTQYF. The CDR3 region has the DNA TGTGCCAGCAGCTTCAACCAGGGTCTTAGCCCTAGCACAGATACGCAGTATTTT. Based on the CDR3 plus reference TRBV11-2 and TRBJ2-3, the full variable domain is EAGVAQSPRYKIIEKRQSVAFWCNPISGHATLYWYQQILGQGPKLLIQFQNNGVVDDSQLPKDRFSAERLKGVDSTLKIQPAKLEDSAVYLCASSFNQGLSPSTDTQYFGPGTRLTVL.

The chain couples TRBV5-1 to TRBJ2-7; the D gene is possibly TRBD1 (5 bases). V was clipped by 0 bases and J by 2 bases, with 9 bases between them. The CDR3 is made up of 14 amino acids. Germline CDR1 SGHRS, CDR2 YFSETQ. The CDR3 nucleotides read TGCGCCAGCAGCTTGGCAGGACAAACCTACGAGCAGTACTTC. As protein: CASSLAGQTYEQYF. The full variable domain, its missing parts supplied by reference TRBV5-1 and TRBJ2-7, is KAGVTQTPRYLIKTRGQQVTLSCSPISGHRSVSWYQQTPGQGLQFLFEYFSETQRNKGNFPGRFSGRQFSNSRSEMNVSTLELGDSALYLCASSLAGQTYEQYFGPGTRLTVT.